The next 10 T cell receptor beta chains were all read from a single sample in a study of radiotherapy plus CTLA-4 blockade in lung cancer. TCRdb's table, derived via immunoSEQ multiplex PCR, lists solely in-frame clones and lacks some. The sample records more than 65,000 clones, over 80% being singletons. Material: peripheral blood, obtained from a patient treated with radiotherapy plus ipilimumab. The receptors derive from a human donor with non-small cell lung cancer who had stable disease on radiotherapy plus ipilimumab.

This clone was seen more than once but under ten times. This chain links TRBV6-5 with TRBJ1-1; D may be TRBD1 (5 bases). CDR1 is MNHEY, CDR2 SVGAGI, per germline. Between the trimmed V and J ends, which lost 7 bases and 1 base, there was a span of 10 bases. The CDR3 sequence is 13 residues long. The CDR3, as DNA: TGTGCCAGCATCGGGACGCCGAACACTGAAGCTTTCTTT. This gives the protein CASIGTPNTEAFF.

This clone was picked up a small number of times. V is TRBV18 and J is TRBJ1-3; TRBD1 matches at 10 bases. CDR1 is KGHSH and CDR2 is LQKENI in the germline V gene. J gave up 2 bases and V 1 base, and 2 bases lay outside the gene matches. The CDR3 contains 16 residues. CDR3 residues: CASSPQGQGTGNTIYF. In DNA, the CDR3 is TGTGCCAGCTCACCACAGGGACAGGGGACTGGAAACACCATATATTTT.

This clone was recorded a few times. V and J are TRBV7-5 and TRBJ2-7. TRBV7-5 has pseudogene status. This CDR3 contains 10 residues. For the CDR3, the DNA is TGTGTCAGAAGCTTCTGGGAGCAGTACTTC. Its translation is CVRSFWEQYF.

The J gene is TRBJ2-5, the V gene TRBV5-6; 14 nucleotides match TRBD2. The CDR3 extends over 16 amino acids. V gave up 4 bases and J gave up 11 bases; unmatched junction bases: 13. The germline V gene encodes CDR1 SGHDT and CDR2 YYEEEE. Written as DNA, the CDR3 is TGTGCCAGCAGCGTGACTAGCGGGAGGGCCTCTGTAAAGCAGTACTTC. This encodes CASSVTSGRASVKQYF.

The chain recombines TRBV11-2 with TRBJ1-2; D gene ambiguous. V was clipped by 2 bases and J by 0 bases, with 1 base between them. CDR1 and CDR2 from the germline V gene are SGHAT and FQNNGV. The CDR3 extends over 12 amino acids. The CDR3 loop reads CASSLSNYGYTF. The CDR3 DNA sequence: TGTGCCAGCAGCTTATCTAACTATGGCTACACCTTC.

The chain has TRBV6-1 and TRBJ1-2; D gene ambiguous. The CDR3 runs to 11 residues. The V end lost 5 bases, the J end lost 8 bases, and 9 bases lay between the germline ends. Germline CDR1 and CDR2: MNHNS and SASEGT. CDR3 residues: CASSINKGYTF. The CDR3 coding sequence is TGTGCCAGCAGTATTAACAAGGGCTACACCTTC.

The rearrangement joins TRBV5-1 to TRBJ1-4; 8 bases map to TRBD1. There are 15 residues in the CDR3. Germline V gene sequence: CDR1 SGHRS, CDR2 YFSETQ. Germline trimming cut 4 bases from V and 8 bases from J; bases unmatched to any gene: 10. CDR3 DNA: TGCGCCAGCAGCGCTCAGCCAGGGGGCGGAGAAAAACTGTTTTTT. Translation gives CASSAQPGGGEKLFF.

V gene TRBV30 combines with J gene TRBJ1-5; possible D gene TRBD1, 5 bases. Trimming pared 3 bases from V and 5 bases from J, leaving 14 bases between. CDR3 length equals 14 residues. Per germline, CDR1 GTSNPN and CDR2 SVGIG (reference sequence). In DNA, the CDR3 is TGTGCCTGGAGCGGGACCCGGGGCGATCAGCCCCAGCATTTT. Amino acids: CAWSGTRGDQPQHF.

This sequence joins TRBV6-1 and TRBJ1-4; D is unclear. The germline V gene encodes CDR1 MNHNS and CDR2 SASEGT. The ends were cut back, 8 bases at V and 3 bases at J, with 10 bases in the middle. CDR3 size: 13 residues. CDR3 nucleotide sequence: TGTGCCAGCTCTCGTGGCCCTAATGAAAAACTGTTTTTT. This translates into CASSRGPNEKLFF.

This clone has more than one count but fewer than ten. The CDR3 DNA is TGTGCCAGCAGCTCAGGGTTGGATCCCTATGGCTACACCTTC. It translates to CASSSGLDPYGYTF. The genes are TRBV7-9 and TRBJ1-2; possibly TRBD1 for D (5 bases). The CDR3 extends over 14 amino acids. Germline values: CDR1 SEHNR, CDR2 FQNEAQ (reference sequence). Between the trimmed V and J ends, which lost 4 bases and 4 bases, there was a span of 13 bases.